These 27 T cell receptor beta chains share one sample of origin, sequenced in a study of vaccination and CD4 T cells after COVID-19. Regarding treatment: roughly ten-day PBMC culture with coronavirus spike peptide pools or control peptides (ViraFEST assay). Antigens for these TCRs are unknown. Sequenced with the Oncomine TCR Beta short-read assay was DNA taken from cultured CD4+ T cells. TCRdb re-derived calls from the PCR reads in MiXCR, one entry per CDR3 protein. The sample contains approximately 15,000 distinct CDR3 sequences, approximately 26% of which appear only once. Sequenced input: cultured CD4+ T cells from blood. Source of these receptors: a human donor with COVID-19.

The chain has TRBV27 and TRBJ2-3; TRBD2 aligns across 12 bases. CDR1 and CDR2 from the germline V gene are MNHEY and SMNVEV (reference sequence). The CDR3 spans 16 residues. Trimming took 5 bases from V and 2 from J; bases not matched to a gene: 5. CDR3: CASSRLAGAFTDTQYF. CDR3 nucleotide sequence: TGTGCCAGCAGTAGACTAGCGGGGGCCTTCACAGATACGCAGTATTTT.

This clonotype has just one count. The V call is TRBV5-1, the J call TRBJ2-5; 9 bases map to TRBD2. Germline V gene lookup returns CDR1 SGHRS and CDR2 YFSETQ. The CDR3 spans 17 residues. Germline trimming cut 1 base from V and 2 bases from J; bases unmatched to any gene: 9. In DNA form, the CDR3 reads TGCGCCAGCAGCTTGACTGGGACTAGCAGCAGACAAGAGACCCAGTACTTC. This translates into CASSLTGTSSRQETQYF.

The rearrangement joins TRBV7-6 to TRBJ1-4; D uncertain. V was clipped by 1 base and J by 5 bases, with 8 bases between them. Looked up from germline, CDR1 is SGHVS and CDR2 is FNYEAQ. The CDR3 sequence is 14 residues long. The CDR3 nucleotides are TGTGCCAGCAGCTTAGGGTCCGGGAATGAAAAACTGTTTTTT. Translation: CASSLGSGNEKLFF.

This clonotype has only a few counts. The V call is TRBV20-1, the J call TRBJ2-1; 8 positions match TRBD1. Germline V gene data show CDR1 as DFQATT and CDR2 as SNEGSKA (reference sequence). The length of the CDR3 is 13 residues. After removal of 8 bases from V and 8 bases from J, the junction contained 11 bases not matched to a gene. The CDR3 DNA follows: TGCAGTTCGGACAGGGAGTCGCTGGATGAGCAGTTCTTC. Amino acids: CSSDRESLDEQFF.

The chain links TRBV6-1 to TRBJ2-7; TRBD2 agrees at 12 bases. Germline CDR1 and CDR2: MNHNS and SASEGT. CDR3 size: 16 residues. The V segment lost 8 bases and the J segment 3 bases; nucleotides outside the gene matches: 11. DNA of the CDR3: TGTGCCAGCTCGAATCTCCGACTAGCGGGGGACTACGAGCAGTACTTC. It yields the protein CASSNLRLAGDYEQYF.

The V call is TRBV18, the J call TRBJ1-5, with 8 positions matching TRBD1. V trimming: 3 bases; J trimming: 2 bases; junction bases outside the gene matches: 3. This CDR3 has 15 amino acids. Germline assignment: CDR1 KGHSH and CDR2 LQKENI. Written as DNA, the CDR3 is TGTGCCAGCTCACCCGACAGGGGCGGCAATCAGCCCCAGCATTTT. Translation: CASSPDRGGNQPQHF. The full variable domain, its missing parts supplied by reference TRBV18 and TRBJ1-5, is NAGVMQNPRHLVRRRGQEARLRCSPMKGHSHVYWYRQLPEEGLKFMVYLQKENIIDESGMPKERFSAEFPKEGPSILRIQQVVRGDSAAYFCASSPDRGGNQPQHFGDGTRLSIL.

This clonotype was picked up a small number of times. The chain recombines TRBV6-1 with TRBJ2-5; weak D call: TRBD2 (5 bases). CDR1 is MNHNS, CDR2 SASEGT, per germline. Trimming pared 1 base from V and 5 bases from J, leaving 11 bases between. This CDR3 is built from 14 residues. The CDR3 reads CASSEDRRGETQYF. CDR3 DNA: TGTGCCAGCAGTGAAGACCGCCGCGGGGAGACCCAGTACTTC.

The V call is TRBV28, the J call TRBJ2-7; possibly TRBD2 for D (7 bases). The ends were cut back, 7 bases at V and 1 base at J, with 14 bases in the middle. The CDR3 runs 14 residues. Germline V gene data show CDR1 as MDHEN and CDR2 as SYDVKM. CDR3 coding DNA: TGTGCCAGCACCAGGGGCGGGGGTTCCTACGAGCAGTACTTC. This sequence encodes CASTRGGGSYEQYF.

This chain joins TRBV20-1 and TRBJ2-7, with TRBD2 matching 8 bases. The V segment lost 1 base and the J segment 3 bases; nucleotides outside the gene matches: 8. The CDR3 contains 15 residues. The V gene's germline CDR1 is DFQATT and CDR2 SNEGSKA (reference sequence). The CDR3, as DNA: TGCAGTGCTAGAGGGGCGGGGGGAACAATCTACGAGCAGTACTTC. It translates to CSARGAGGTIYEQYF.

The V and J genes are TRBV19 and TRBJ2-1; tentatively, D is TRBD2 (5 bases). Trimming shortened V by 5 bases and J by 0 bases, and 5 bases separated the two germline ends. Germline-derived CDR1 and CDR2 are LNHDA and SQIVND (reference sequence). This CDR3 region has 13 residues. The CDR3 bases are TGTGCCAGTAGTGGGAGCTCCTACAATGAGCAGTTCTTC. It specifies CASSGSSYNEQFF.

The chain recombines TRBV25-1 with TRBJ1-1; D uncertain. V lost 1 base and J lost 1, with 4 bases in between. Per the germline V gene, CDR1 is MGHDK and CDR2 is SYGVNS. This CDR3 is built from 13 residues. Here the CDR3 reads CASSEFWNTEAFF. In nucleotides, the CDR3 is TGTGCCAGCAGTGAATTCTGGAACACTGAAGCTTTCTTT.

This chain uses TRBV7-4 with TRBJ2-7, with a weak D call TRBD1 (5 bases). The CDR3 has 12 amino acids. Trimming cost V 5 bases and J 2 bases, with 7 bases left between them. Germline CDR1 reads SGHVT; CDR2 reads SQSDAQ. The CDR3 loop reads CASSPDTYEQYF. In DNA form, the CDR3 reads TGTGCCAGCAGCCCGGACACCTACGAGCAGTACTTC.

CDR3 nucleotides: TGCAGCGTTGGTAGGGACAAGTATCAGCCCCAGCATTTT. It encodes CSVGRDKYQPQHF. The J gene is TRBJ1-5, the V gene TRBV29-1; D might be TRBD1 (6 bases). The germline V gene has CDR1 SQVTM and CDR2 ANQGSEA. Trimming took 4 bases from V and 5 from J, leaving 12 bases between them. This CDR3 contains 13 residues.

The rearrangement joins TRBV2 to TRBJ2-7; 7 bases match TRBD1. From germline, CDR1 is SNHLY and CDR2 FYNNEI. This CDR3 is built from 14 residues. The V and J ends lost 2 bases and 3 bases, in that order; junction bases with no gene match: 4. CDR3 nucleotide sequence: TGTGCCAGCAGTGAACTCGCAGGGGGCTACGAGCAGTACTTC. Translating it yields CASSELAGGYEQYF. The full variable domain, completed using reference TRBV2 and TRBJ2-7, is EPEVTQTPSHQVTQMGQEVILRCVPISNHLYFYWYRQILGQKVEFLVSFYNNEISEKSEIFDDQFSVERPDGSNFTLKIRSTKLEDSAMYFCASSELAGGYEQYFGPGTRLTVT.

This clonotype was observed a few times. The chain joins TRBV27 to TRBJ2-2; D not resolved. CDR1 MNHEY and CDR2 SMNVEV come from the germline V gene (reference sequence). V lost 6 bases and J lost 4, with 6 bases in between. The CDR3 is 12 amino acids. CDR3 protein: CASSPSTGELFF. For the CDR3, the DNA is TGTGCCAGCAGCCCGAGCACCGGGGAGCTGTTTTTT.

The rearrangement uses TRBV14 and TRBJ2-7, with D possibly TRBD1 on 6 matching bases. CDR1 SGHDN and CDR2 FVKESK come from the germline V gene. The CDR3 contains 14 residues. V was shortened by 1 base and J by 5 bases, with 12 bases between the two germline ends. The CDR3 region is CASSQGNRADEQYF. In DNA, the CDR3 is TGTGCCAGCAGCCAAGGAAACAGGGCGGACGAGCAGTACTTC.

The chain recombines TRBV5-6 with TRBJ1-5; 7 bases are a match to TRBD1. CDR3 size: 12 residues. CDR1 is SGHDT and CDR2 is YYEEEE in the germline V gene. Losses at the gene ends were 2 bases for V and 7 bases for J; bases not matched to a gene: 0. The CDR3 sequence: CASSLQGQPQHF. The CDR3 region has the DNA TGTGCCAGCAGCTTACAGGGGCAGCCCCAGCATTTT.

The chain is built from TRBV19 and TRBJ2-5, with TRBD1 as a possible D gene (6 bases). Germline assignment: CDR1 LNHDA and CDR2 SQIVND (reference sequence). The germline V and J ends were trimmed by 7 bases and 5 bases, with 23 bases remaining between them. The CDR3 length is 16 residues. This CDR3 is CASTAGASGLQETQYF. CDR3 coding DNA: TGTGCCAGTACCGCAGGGGCTTCGGGGCTTCAGGAGACCCAGTACTTC.

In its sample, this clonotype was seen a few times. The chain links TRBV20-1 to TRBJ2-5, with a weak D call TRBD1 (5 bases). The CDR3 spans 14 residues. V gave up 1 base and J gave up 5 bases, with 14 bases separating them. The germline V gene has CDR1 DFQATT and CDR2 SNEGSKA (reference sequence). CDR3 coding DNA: TGCAGTGCTAGAGGCCCAGACAGCAGGGAGACCCAGTACTTC. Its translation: CSARGPDSRETQYF.

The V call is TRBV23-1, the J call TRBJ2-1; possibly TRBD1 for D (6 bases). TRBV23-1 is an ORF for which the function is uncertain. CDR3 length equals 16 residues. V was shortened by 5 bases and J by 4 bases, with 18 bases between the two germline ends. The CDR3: CASSFPRAGVYNEQFF. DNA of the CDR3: TGCGCCAGCAGTTTTCCGAGGGCAGGGGTGTACAATGAGCAGTTCTTC.

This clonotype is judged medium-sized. CDR3 in amino acids: CASYDLFYGYTF. The CDR3 bases are TGTGCCAGCTATGACCTCTTCTATGGCTACACCTTC. The genes are TRBV6-1 and TRBJ1-2; no firm D call. Germline-derived CDR1 and CDR2 are MNHNS and SASEGT. Trimming removed 8 bases from V and 4 bases from J, with 11 bases in between. The CDR3 consists of 12 residues.

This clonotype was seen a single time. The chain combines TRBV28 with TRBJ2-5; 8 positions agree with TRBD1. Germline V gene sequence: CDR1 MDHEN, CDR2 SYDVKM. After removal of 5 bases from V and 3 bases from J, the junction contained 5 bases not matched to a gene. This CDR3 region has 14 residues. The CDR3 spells CASSQQGAKETQYF. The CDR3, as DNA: TGTGCCAGCAGTCAGCAGGGGGCCAAAGAGACCCAGTACTTC.

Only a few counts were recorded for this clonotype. The CDR3: CASALQGAQETQYF. The CDR3 DNA sequence: TGTGCCAGCGCACTGCAGGGAGCGCAAGAGACCCAGTACTTC. V usage is TRBV4-2 and J usage is TRBJ2-5, with D perhaps given as TRBD1 or TRBD2 (5 bases each). In germline, CDR1 is LGHNA, CDR2 YNFKEQ. V gave up 8 bases and J gave up 2 bases, with 15 bases separating them. The CDR3 has 14 amino acids.

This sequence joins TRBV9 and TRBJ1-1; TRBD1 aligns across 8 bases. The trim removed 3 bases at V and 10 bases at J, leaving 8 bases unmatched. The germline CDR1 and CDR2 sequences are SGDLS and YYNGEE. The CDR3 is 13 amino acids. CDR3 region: CASSANTGGTAFF. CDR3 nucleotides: TGTGCCAGCAGCGCCAACACAGGGGGGACAGCTTTCTTT.

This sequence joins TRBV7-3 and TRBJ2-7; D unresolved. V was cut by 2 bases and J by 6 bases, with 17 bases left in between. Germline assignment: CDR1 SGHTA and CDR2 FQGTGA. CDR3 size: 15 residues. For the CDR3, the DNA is TGTGCCAGCAGCTTATCCCCCGGTAAGGGTAGCGAGCAGTACTTC. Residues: CASSLSPGKGSEQYF.

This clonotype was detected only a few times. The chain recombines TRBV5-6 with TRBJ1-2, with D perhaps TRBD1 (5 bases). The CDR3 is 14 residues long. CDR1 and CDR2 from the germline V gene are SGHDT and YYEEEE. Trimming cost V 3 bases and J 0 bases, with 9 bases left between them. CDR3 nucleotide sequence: TGTGCCAGCAGCTCCAGACAGACTAACTATGGCTACACCTTC. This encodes CASSSRQTNYGYTF.

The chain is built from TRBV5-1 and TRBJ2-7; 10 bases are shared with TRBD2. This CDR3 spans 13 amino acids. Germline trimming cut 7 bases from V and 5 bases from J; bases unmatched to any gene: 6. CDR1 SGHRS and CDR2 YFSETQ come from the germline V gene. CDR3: CASGLAGANEQYF. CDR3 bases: TGCGCCAGCGGGCTAGCGGGGGCCAACGAGCAGTACTTC.